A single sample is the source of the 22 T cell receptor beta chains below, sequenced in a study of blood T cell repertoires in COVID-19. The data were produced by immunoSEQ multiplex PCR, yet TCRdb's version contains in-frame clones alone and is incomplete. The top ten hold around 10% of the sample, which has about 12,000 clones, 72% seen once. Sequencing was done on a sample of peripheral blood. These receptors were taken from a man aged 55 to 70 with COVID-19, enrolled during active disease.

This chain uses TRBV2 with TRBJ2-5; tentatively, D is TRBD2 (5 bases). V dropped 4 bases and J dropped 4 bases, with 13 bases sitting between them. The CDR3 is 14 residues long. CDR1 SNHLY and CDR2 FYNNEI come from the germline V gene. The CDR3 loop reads CASSADFKGETQYF. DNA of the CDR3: TGTGCCAGCAGTGCGGACTTTAAGGGAGAGACCCAGTACTTC.

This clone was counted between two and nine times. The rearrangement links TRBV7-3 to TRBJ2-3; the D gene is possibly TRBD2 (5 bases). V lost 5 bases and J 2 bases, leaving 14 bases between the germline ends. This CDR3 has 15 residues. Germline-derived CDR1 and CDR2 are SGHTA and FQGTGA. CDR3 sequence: CASSPGLHYTDTQYF. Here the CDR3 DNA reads TGTGCCAGCAGCCCTGGACTTCACTACACAGATACGCAGTATTTT.

The CDR3 bases are TGCGCCAGCAGCCAAGGACTAGCGGGATGGGGCTCCTACGAGCAGTACGTC. Translation: CASSQGLAGWGSYEQYV. This chain uses TRBV4-1 with TRBJ2-7, with 11 bases lining up with TRBD2. Germline trimming cut 1 base from V and 0 bases from J; bases unmatched to any gene: 5. The length of the CDR3 is 17 residues. The V gene's germline CDR1 is MGHRA and CDR2 YSYEKL.

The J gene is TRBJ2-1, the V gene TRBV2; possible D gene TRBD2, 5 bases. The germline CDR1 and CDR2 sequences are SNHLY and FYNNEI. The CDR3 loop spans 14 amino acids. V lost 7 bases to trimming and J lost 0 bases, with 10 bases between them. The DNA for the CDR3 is TGTGCCAGCACGGGGATACGCTCCTACAATGAGCAGTTCTTC. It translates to CASTGIRSYNEQFF.

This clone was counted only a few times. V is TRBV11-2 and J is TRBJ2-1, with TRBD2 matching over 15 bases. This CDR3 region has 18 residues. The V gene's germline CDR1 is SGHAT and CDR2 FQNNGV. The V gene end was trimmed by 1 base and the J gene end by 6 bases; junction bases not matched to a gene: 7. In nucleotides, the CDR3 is TGTGCCAGCAGCTTAGTTAGGACTAGCGGGAGGGCCCTCAATGAGCAGTTCTTC. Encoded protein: CASSLVRTSGRALNEQFF.

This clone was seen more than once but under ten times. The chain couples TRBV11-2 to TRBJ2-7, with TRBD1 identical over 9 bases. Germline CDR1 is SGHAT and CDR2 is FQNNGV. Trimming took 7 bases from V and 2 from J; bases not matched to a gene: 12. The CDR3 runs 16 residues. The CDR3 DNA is TGTGCCAGCACCCTAGGGACAGGGCCTTTTCCCTACGAGCAGTACTTC. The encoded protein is CASTLGTGPFPYEQYF. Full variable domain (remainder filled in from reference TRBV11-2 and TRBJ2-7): EAGVAQSPRYKIIEKRQSVAFWCNPISGHATLYWYQQILGQGPKLLIQFQNNGVVDDSQLPKDRFSAERLKGVDSTLKIQPAKLEDSAVYLCASTLGTGPFPYEQYFGPGTRLTVT.

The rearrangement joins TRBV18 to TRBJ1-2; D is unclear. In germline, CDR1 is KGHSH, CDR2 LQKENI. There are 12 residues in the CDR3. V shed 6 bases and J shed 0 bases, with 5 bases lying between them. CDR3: CASSGANYGYTF. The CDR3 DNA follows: TGTGCCAGCTCTGGAGCTAACTATGGCTACACCTTC.

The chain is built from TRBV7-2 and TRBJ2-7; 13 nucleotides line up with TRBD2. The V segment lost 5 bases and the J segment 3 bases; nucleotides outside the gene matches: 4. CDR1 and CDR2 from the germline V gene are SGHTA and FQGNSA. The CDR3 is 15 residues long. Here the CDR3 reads CASSPGLAGVYEQYV. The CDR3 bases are TGTGCCAGCAGCCCTGGACTAGCGGGGGTCTACGAGCAGTACGTC.

The CDR3 loop reads CASSPTGGVGAFF. CDR3 in DNA: TGTGCCAGCAGTCCAACAGGGGGCGTGGGAGCTTTCTTT. V gene TRBV27 combines with J gene TRBJ1-1; 9 bases line up with TRBD1. With V trimmed by 5 bases and J by 10 bases, 8 bases remained unmatched. The germline CDR1 and CDR2 sequences are MNHEY and SMNVEV (reference sequence). CDR3 length equals 13 residues.

The DNA for the CDR3 is TGTGCCAGCAGCTTAGCCCTGGGGCTAGCGGGACCGTACAATGAGCAGTTCTTC. Amino acids: CASSLALGLAGPYNEQFF. The chain uses TRBV11-2 and TRBJ2-1, with TRBD2 matching 9 bases. CDR1 and CDR2 from the germline V gene are SGHAT and FQNNGV. This CDR3 comprises 18 residues. The V and J ends lost 1 base and 4 bases, in that order; junction bases with no gene match: 11.

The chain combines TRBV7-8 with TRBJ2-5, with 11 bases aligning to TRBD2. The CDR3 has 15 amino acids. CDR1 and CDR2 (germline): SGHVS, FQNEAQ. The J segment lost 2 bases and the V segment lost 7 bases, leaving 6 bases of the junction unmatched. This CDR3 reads CASTNRLAGQETQYF. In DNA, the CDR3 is TGTGCCAGCACCAACAGACTAGCGGGACAAGAGACCCAGTACTTC. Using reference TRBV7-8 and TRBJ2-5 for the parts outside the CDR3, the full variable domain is GAGVSQSPRYKVAKRGQDVALRCDPISGHVSLFWYQQALGQGPEFLTYFQNEAQLDKSGLPSDRFFAERPEGSVSTLKIQRTQQEDSAVYLCASTNRLAGQETQYFGPGTRLLVL.

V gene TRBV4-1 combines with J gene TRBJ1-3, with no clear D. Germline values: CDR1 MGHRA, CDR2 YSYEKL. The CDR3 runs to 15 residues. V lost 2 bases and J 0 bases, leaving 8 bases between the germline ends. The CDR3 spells CASSQYLSSGNTIYF. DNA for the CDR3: TGCGCCAGCAGCCAATACCTGAGCTCTGGAAACACCATATATTTT.

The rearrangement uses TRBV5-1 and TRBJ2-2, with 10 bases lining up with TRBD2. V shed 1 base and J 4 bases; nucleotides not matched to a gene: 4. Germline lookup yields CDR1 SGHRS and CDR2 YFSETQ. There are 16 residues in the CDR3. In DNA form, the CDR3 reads TGCGCCAGCAGCTTGTTGACTAGCGGGTCCACCGGGGAGCTGTTTTTT. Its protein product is CASSLLTSGSTGELFF.

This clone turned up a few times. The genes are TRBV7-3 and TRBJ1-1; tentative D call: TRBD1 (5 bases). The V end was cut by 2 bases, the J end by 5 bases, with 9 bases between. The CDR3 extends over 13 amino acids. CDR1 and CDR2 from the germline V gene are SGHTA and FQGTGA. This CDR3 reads CASSLQGETEAFF. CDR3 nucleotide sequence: TGTGCCAGCAGCTTACAGGGTGAGACTGAAGCTTTCTTT.

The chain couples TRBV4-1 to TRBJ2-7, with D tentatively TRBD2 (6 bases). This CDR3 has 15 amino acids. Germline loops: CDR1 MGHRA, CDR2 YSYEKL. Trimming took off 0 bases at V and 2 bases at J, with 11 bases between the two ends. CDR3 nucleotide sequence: TGCGCCAGCAGCCAAGATGGAGGGCTAGCCTACGAGCAGTACTTC. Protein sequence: CASSQDGGLAYEQYF.

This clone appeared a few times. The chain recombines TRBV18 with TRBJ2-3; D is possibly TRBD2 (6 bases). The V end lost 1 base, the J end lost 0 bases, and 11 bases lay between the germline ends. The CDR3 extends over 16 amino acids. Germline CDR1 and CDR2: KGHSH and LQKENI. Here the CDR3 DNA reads TGTGCCAGCTCACCACGCGGGACCGCTAGCACAGATACGCAGTATTTT. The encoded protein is CASSPRGTASTDTQYF.

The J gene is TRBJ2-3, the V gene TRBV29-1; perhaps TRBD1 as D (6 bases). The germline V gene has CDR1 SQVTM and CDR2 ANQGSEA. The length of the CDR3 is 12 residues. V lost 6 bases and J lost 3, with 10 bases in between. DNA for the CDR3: TGCAGCGTCCGAGGACAGACAGATACGCAGTATTTT. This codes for CSVRGQTDTQYF.

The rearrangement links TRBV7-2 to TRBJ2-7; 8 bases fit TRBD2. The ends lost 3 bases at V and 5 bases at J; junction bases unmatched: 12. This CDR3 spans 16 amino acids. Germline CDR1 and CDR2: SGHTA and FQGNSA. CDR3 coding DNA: TGTGCCAGCAGCTTTGATTTATACGGGGGGGCAAACGAGCAGTACTTC. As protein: CASSFDLYGGANEQYF.

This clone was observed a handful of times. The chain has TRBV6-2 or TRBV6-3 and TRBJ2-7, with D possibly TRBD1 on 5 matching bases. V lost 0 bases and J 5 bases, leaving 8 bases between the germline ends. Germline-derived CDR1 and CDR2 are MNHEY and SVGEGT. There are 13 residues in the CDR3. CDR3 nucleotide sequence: TGTGCCAGCAGTTACTCCCTAGGGGACGAGCAGTACGTC. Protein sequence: CASSYSLGDEQYV.

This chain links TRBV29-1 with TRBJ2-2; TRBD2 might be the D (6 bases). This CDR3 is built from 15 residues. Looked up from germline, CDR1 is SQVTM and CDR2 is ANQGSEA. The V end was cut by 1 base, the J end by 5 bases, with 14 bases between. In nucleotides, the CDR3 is TGCAGCGTTGAAGTCGCAGCGGGTTTTACCGGGGAGCTGTTTTTT. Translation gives CSVEVAAGFTGELFF.

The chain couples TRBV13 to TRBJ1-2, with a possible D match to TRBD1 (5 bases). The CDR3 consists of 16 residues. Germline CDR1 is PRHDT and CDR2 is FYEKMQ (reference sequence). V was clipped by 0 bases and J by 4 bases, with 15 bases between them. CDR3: CASSLGYSEGFYGYTF. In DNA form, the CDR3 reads TGTGCCAGCAGCTTAGGGTACTCGGAGGGGTTCTATGGCTACACCTTC.

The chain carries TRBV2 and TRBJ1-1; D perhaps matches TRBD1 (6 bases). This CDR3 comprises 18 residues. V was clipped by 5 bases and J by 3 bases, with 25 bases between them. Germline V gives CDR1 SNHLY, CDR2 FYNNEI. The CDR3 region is CASSPVTGPPFGDTEAFF. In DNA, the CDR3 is TGTGCCAGCAGTCCTGTGACAGGTCCGCCCTTTGGGGACACTGAAGCTTTCTTT.